This TCR beta chain was recorded in a study of T cell changes during pregnancy in multiple sclerosis. Generated by immunoSEQ multiplex PCR, the TCRdb table keeps only in-frame clones and is missing some. The sample holds 90,000 or so clones, 91% seen once. This CDR3 is built from 15 residues. Germline CDR1 and CDR2: SQVTM and ANQGSEA. The V gene is TRBV29-1, the J gene TRBJ2-2; D is possibly TRBD2 (6 bases). The receptor was derived from a female donor with multiple sclerosis, enrolled in a pregnancy study. The sample was peripheral blood, taken before pregnancy. This CDR3 is CTVAGGALNTGELFF. The CDR3 nucleotides are TGCACCGTGGCCGGAGGGGCCTTGAACACCGGGGAGCTGTTTTTT.